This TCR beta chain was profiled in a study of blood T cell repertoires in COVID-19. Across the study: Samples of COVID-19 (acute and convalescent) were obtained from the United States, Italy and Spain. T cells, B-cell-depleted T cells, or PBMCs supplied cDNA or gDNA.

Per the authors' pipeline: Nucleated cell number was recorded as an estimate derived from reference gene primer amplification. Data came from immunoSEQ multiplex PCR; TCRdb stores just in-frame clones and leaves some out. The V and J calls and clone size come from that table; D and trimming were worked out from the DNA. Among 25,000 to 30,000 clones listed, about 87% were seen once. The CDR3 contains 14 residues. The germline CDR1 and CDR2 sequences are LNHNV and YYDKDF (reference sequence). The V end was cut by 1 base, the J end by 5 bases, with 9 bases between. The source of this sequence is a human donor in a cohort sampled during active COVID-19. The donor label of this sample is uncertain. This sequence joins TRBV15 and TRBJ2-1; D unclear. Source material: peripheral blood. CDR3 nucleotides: TGTGCCACCAGCAGAGGTCGAGAGGACAATGAGCAGTTCTTC. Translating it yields CATSRGREDNEQFF.